The T cell receptor beta chain described here comes from a study of PD-1 blockade in classical Hodgkin lymphoma. The data were produced by immunoSEQ multiplex PCR, yet TCRdb's version contains in-frame clones alone and is incomplete. Of 20,000 to 30,000 clones in the sample, roughly nine tenths were seen once. V was clipped by 3 bases and J by 0 bases, with 14 bases between them. The CDR3 runs 16 residues. Germline lookup yields CDR1 SGHDT and CDR2 YYEEEE. Time point defined: newly diagnosed, previously untreated cHL patient sample. Researchers report purifying CD4+ T cells from thawed PBMCs by magnetic negative selection.

V usage is TRBV5-6 and J usage is TRBJ2-3, with D perhaps given as TRBD1 or TRBD2 (6 bases each). This receptor was identified in a human donor with classical Hodgkin lymphoma. The sequencing input was CD4+ T cells from blood. The CDR3 region is CASSSLGGRSTDTQYF. The CDR3 DNA sequence: TGTGCCAGCAGCTCCCTGGGGGGCCGTAGCACAGATACGCAGTATTTT. The whole variable domain, filled in from reference TRBV5-6 and TRBJ2-3, reads DAGVTQSPTHLIKTRGQQVTLRCSPKSGHDTVSWYQQALGQGPQFIFQYYEEEERQRGNFPDRFSGHQFPNYSSELNVNALLLGDSALYLCASSSLGGRSTDTQYFGPGTRLTVL.